What follows are 14 T cell receptor beta chains derived from one specimen sequenced in a study of molecular identifiers for immune sequencing clone quantification. One entry per CDR3 protein, called by TCRdb with MiXCR from the PCR reads. The sample records over 600,000 distinct CDR3 sequences, less than 20% being singletons. The sequencing input was naive CD8+ T cells from blood, with Jurkat cell RNA spiked in. As to subset: FACS-sorted CD8+CD4-CCR7+CD45RA+ naive T cells. Every receptor here comes from a human donor in good health. Some libraries in this study had Jurkat cell RNA spiked in.

This clonotype has ten or more counts. The genes are TRBV15 and TRBJ1-5, with D perhaps matching TRBD1 (5 bases). This CDR3 has 14 amino acids. V was shortened by 8 bases and J by 7 bases, with 18 bases between the two germline ends. Germline V lookup: CDR1 LNHNV, CDR2 YYDKDF (reference sequence). This CDR3 is CATAWRGTGQPQHF. Here the CDR3 DNA reads TGTGCCACCGCCTGGCGAGGGACTGGACAGCCCCAGCATTTT.

This clonotype was found a few times. The J gene is TRBJ2-7, the V gene TRBV2, with a tentative D call TRBD1 (6 bases). Germline lookup yields CDR1 SNHLY and CDR2 FYNNEI. The CDR3 loop spans 13 amino acids. The V gene lost 4 bases and the J gene lost 6 bases, with 13 bases spanning the gap. CDR3: CASSVGGQFEQYF. Here the CDR3 DNA reads TGTGCCAGCAGTGTTGGGGGCCAGTTCGAGCAGTACTTC.

This clonotype has at least ten counts. This chain joins TRBV7-6 and TRBJ2-5; the D is unclear. The CDR3 totals 13 residues. V gave up 3 bases and J gave up 3 bases, with 8 bases separating them. Looked up from germline, CDR1 is SGHVS and CDR2 is FNYEAQ. In DNA, the CDR3 is TGTGCCAGCAGCTTCCTACGGAAAGAGACCCAGTACTTC. This sequence encodes CASSFLRKETQYF.

In regard to this clonotype: A much larger clone differs by one base, so this may be a read error. The gene calls are TRBV20-1 and TRBJ1-1; D remains ambiguous. V lost 7 bases and J lost 5, with 14 bases in between. The CDR3 runs to 12 residues. Germline V lookup: CDR1 DFQATT, CDR2 SNEGSKA (reference sequence). The CDR3 nucleotides read TGCAGTGATATCGCAGTTTCGACTGAAGCTTTCTTT. Amino acids: CSDIAVSTEAFF.

This clonotype was picked up many times. This chain connects TRBV7-2 to TRBJ2-3; a weak D match, TRBD2 (6 bases). The CDR3 is made up of 16 amino acids. The V end was cut by 5 bases, the J end by 2 bases, with 17 bases between. CDR1 is SGHTA, CDR2 FQGNSA, per germline. The DNA for the CDR3 is TGTGCCAGCAGCCCCGCGGGGCTAGCGCTCACAGATACGCAGTATTTT. This sequence encodes CASSPAGLALTDTQYF.

Comment on this clonotype: Germline and junction disagree at one end, which may indicate a read error. The genes are TRBV18 and TRBJ2-2; 8 nucleotides align to TRBD2. The germline V gene has CDR1 KGHSH and CDR2 LQKENI. The CDR3 extends over 16 amino acids. The CDR3 is CVSSPQTSVDTGELFF. The CDR3 DNA follows: TGTGTCAGCTCACCGCAGACTAGCGTTGACACCGGGGAGCTGTTTTTT. The variable domain in full, completed from reference TRBV18 and TRBJ2-2, reads NAGVMQNPRHLVRRRGQEARLRCSPMKGHSHVYWYRQLPEEGLKFMVYLQKENIIDESGMPKERFSAEFPKEGPSILRIQQVVRGDSAAYFCVSSPQTSVDTGELFFGEGSRLTVL.

V usage is TRBV19 and J usage is TRBJ2-7; D may correspond to TRBD1 or TRBD2 (5 bases each). The CDR3 covers 14 residues. CDR1 and CDR2 (germline): LNHDA, SQIVND (reference sequence). Trimming removed 3 bases at V and 3 bases at J, with 12 bases between. The CDR3 spells CASSIGAGYYEQYF. CDR3 nucleotides: TGTGCCAGTAGTATCGGGGCTGGATACTACGAGCAGTACTTC.

This clonotype has just a few counts. The CDR3 DNA reads TGCGCCAGCAGCCAATCCGCGCGACTCAATGAGCAGTTCTTC. This encodes CASSQSARLNEQFF. This rearrangement joins TRBV4-1 to TRBJ2-1; D gene uncertain. Germline-derived CDR1 and CDR2 are MGHRA and YSYEKL. The length of the CDR3 is 14 residues. The ends were cut back, 2 bases at V and 6 bases at J, with 11 bases in the middle.

The table lists this clonotype with many counts. The V gene is TRBV9, the J gene TRBJ2-2; 7 nucleotides agree with TRBD2. CDR1 is SGDLS and CDR2 is YYNGEE in the germline V gene. The CDR3 sequence is 17 residues long. With 2 bases clipped from V and 2 bases from J, the junction kept 9 bases outside the gene matches. The CDR3 bases are TGTGCCAGCAGCGTTTCCTGGCGGGAGCGCAACACCGGGGAGCTGTTTTTT. Its protein product is CASSVSWRERNTGELFF.

This clonotype was counted ten times or more. This chain links TRBV20-1 with TRBJ2-7, with 7 bases aligning to TRBD2. This CDR3 has 14 amino acids. Germline V gives CDR1 DFQATT, CDR2 SNEGSKA (reference sequence). J was trimmed by 3 bases and V by 0 bases; bases with no gene match: 5. CDR3 in amino acids: CSARDVSGDYEQYF. CDR3 nucleotide sequence: TGCAGTGCTAGAGATGTAAGCGGGGACTACGAGCAGTACTTC.

Details on this clonotype: Germline and junction disagree at one end, which may indicate a read error. The chain has TRBV6-5 and TRBJ2-7, with D perhaps given as TRBD1 or TRBD2 (5 bases each). The CDR3 has 12 amino acids. Germline V gives CDR1 MNHEY, CDR2 SVGAGI. The CDR3 is CASSLRGDERYF. The DNA of the CDR3 is TGTGCCAGCAGTTTGCGAGGGGACGAGCGGTACTTC.

This chain links TRBV12-3 or TRBV12-4 with TRBJ2-2; D call uncertain. This CDR3 region has 14 residues. V gave up 10 bases and J gave up 5 bases, with 17 bases separating them. CDR3 in DNA: TGTGCCACCGCGGACCCCCTCCGAACCGGGGAGCTGTTTTTT. It yields the protein CATADPLRTGELFF.

This clonotype was observed a handful of times. The chain employs TRBV27 and TRBJ2-2, with D possibly matching TRBD2 (6 bases). V was shortened by 6 bases and J by 3 bases, with 20 bases between the two germline ends. Per the germline V gene, CDR1 is MNHEY and CDR2 is SMNVEV (reference sequence). CDR3 size: 17 residues. The CDR3 protein is CASSSGTGELYTGELFF. The CDR3 bases are TGTGCCAGCAGCTCGGGTACGGGGGAGTTATACACCGGGGAGCTGTTTTTT.

The chain is built from TRBV4-1 and TRBJ2-3; D might be TRBD2 (6 bases). The germline V gene has CDR1 MGHRA and CDR2 YSYEKL. This CDR3 is built from 17 residues. The V gene lost 2 bases and the J gene lost 11 bases, with 26 bases spanning the gap. CDR3 in DNA: TGCGCCAGCAGCCAAACCACGACTAGTTTCGGCACAGATGTGCAGTATTTT. Amino acids: CASSQTTTSFGTDVQYF.